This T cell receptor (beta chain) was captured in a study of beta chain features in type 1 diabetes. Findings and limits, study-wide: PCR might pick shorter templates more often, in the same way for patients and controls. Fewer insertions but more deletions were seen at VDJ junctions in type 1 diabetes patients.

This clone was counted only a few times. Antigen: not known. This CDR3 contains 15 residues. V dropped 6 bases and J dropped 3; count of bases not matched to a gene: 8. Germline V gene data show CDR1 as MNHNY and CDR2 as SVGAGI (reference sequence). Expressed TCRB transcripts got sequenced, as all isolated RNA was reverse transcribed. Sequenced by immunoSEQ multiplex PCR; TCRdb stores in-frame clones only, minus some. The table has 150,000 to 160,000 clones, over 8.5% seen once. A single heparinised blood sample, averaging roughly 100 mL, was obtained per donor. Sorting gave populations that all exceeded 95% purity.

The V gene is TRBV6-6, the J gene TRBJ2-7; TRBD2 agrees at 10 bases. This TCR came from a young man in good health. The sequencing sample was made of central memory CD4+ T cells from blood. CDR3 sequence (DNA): TGTGCCAGCAGCACCAGCGGGGGGGCCGACTACGAGCAGTACTTC. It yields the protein CASSTSGGADYEQYF.